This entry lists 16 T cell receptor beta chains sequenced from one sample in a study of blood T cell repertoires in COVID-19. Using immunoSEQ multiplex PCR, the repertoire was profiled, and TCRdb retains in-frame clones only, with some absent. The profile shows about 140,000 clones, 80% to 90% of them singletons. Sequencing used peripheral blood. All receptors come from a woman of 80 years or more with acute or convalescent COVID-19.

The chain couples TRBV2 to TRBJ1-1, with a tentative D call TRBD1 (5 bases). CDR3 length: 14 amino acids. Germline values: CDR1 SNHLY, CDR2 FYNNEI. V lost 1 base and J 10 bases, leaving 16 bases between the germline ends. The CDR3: CASSEGGGPSSAFF. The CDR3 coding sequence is TGTGCCAGCAGTGAAGGGGGGGGACCCTCGTCAGCTTTCTTT.

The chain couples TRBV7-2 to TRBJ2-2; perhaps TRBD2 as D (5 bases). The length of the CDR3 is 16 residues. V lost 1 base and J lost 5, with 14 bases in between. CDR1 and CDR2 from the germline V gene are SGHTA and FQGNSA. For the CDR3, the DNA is TGTGCCAGCAGCTTAGAACAGCTGGGGAGTACCGGGGAGCTGTTTTTT. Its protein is CASSLEQLGSTGELFF.

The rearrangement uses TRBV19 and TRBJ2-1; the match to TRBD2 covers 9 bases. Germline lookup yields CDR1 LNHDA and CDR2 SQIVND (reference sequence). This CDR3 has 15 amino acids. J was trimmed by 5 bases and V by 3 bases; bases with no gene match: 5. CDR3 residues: CASSMAGGPHNEQFF. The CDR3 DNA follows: TGTGCCAGTAGTATGGCGGGGGGGCCCCACAATGAGCAGTTCTTC.

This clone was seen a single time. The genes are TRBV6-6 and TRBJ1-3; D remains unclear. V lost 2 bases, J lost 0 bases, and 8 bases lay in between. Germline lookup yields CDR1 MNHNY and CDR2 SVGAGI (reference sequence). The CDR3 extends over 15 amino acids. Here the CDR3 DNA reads TGTGCCAGCAGTTACCCAGTCAACTCTGGAAACACCATATATTTT. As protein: CASSYPVNSGNTIYF.

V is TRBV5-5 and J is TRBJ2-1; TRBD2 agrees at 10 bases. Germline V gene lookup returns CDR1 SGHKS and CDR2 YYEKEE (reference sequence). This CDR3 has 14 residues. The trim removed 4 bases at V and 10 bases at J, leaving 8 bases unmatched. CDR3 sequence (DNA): TGTGCCAGCAGCCCGCGGACTAGCGGTCGGGAGCAGTTCTTC. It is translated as CASSPRTSGREQFF. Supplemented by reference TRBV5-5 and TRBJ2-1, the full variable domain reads DAGVTQSPTHLIKTRGQQVTLRCSPISGHKSVSWYQQVLGQGPQFIFQYYEKEERGRGNFPDRFSARQFPNYSSELNVNALLLGDSALYLCASSPRTSGREQFFGPGTRLTVL.

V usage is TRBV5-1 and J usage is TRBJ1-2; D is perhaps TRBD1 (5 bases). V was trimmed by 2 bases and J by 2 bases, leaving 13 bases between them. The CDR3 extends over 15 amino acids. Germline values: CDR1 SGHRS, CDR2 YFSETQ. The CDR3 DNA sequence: TGCGCCAGCAGCTTAGGGGCAGGGCGCAACTATGGCTACACCTTC. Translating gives CASSLGAGRNYGYTF.

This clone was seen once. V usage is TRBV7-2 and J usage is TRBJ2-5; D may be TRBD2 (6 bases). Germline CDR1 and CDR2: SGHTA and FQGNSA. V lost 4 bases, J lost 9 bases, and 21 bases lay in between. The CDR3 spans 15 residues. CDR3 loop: CASSSSAARKNSQYF. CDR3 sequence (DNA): TGTGCCAGCAGCTCTAGCGCCGCCCGGAAAAACTCCCAGTACTTC.

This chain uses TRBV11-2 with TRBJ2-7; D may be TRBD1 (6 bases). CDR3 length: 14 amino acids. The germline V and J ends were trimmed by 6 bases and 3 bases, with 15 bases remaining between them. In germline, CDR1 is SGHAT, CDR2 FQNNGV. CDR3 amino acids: CASSPTRDNYEQYF. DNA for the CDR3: TGTGCCAGCAGTCCTACCCGGGACAACTACGAGCAGTACTTC.

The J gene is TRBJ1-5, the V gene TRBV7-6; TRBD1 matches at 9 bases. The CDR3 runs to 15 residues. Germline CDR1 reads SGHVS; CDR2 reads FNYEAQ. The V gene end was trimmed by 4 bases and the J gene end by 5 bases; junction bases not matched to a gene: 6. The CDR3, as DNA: TGTGCCAGCAGCTCCGGGACAGGGAGACATCAGCCCCAGCATTTT. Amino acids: CASSSGTGRHQPQHF.

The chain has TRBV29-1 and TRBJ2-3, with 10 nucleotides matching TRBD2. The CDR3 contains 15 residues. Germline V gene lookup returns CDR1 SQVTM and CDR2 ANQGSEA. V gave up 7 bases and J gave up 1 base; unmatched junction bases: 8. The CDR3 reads CSAPVAGGGTDTQYF. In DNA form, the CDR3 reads TGCAGCGCGCCCGTAGCGGGGGGAGGCACAGATACGCAGTATTTT.

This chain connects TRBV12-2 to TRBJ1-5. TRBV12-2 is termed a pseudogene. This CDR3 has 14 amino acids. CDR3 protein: CASRFGGWDQPQHF. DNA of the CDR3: TGTGCAAGTCGCTTCGGGGGTTGGGATCAGCCCCAGCATTTT.

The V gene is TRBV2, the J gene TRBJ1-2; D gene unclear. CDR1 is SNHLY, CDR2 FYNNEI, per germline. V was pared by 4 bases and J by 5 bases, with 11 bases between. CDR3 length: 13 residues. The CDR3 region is CASSVGSRYGYTF. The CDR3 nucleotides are TGTGCCAGCAGTGTTGGGAGTAGGTATGGCTACACCTTC.

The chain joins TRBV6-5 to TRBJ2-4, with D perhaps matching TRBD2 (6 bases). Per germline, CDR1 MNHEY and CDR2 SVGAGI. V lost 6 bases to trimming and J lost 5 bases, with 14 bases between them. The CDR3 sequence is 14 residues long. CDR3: CASRDLAWENIQYF. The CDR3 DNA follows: TGTGCCAGCAGAGACCTAGCGTGGGAAAACATTCAGTACTTC.

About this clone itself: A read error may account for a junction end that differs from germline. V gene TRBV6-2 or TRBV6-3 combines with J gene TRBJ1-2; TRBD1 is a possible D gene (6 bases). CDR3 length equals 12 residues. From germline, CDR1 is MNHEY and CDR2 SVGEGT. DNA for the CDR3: TGTGCCAGCAGTTACCGGGACACCGGTCGCTCCTTC. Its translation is CASSYRDTGRSF.

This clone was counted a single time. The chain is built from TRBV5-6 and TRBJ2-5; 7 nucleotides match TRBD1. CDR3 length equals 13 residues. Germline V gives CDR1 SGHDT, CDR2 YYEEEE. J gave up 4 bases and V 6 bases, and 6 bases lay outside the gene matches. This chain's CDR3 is CASIQQGVETQYF. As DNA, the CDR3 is TGTGCCAGCATCCAGCAGGGGGTAGAGACCCAGTACTTC.

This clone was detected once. CDR3 protein: CASSVVYTEAFF. CDR3 coding DNA: TGTGCCAGCAGCGTCGTATACACTGAAGCTTTCTTT. The rearrangement uses TRBV7-9 and TRBJ1-1, with D unclear. V dropped 5 bases and J dropped 3 bases, with 7 bases sitting between them. Germline V CDR1 and CDR2: SEHNR, FQNEAQ (reference sequence). The CDR3 contains 12 residues.